This entry lists 18 T cell receptor beta chains sequenced from one sample in a study of blood T cells in healthy people across ages. Primed by a sample-barcoded 5' primer and a J-beta primer mix, a second PCR proceeded for roughly 6 to 12 cycles. A single record per CDR3 protein comes from TCRdb applying MiXCR to the 5' RACE reads. The sample contains 650,000 to 1,000,000 distinct CDR3 sequences, under 40% of which appear only once. Sequencing was performed on blood. These receptors came from a man between 18 and 35 years old in good health.

This clonotype was observed a handful of times. The rearrangement joins TRBV5-1 to TRBJ2-3, with unresolved D. V was trimmed by 3 bases and J by 4 bases, leaving 12 bases between them. CDR1 is SGHRS and CDR2 is YFSETQ in the germline V gene. CDR3 size: 14 residues. Written as DNA, the CDR3 is TGCGCCAGCAGCTCGGTGACTGGGGCAGATACGCAGTATTTT. Protein: CASSSVTGADTQYF.

The table lists this clonotype with a few counts. The V call is TRBV21-1, the J call TRBJ1-1; TRBD1 was called by the table and not checked on the DNA. TRBV21-1 is a pseudogene segment. This CDR3 contains 20 residues. Here the CDR3 reads CASNSITRDRSAKRWTEAFF. In DNA, the CDR3 is TGTGCCAGCAACTCAATAACCCGGGACAGGAGTGCAAAGCGGTGGACTGAAGCTTTCTTT.

V usage is TRBV7-2 and J usage is TRBJ2-5; TRBD2 is a possible D gene (6 bases). The length of the CDR3 is 14 residues. Trimming took off 5 bases at V and 5 bases at J, with 15 bases between the two ends. From germline, CDR1 is SGHTA and CDR2 FQGNSA. The CDR3 reads CASSRGGFKETQYF. The CDR3 bases are TGTGCCAGCAGCCGAGGAGGGTTTAAGGAGACCCAGTACTTC. The variable domain in full, completed from reference TRBV7-2 and TRBJ2-5, reads GAGVSQSPSNKVTEKGKDVELRCDPISGHTALYWYRQSLGQGLEFLIYFQGNSAPDKSGLPSDRFSAERTGGSVSTLTIQRTQQEDSAVYLCASSRGGFKETQYFGPGTRLLVL.

The J gene is TRBJ1-1, the V gene TRBV20-1; D is uncertain. The V and J ends lost 2 bases and 3 bases respectively, with 4 bases between them. The germline gives CDR1 DFQATT, CDR2 SNEGSKA (reference sequence). This CDR3 has 11 residues. CDR3 amino acids: CSARFYTEAFF. The CDR3 DNA is TGCAGTGCTAGATTCTACACTGAAGCTTTCTTT.

This chain connects TRBV11-3 to TRBJ2-1, with 14 bases aligning to TRBD2. J was trimmed by 5 bases and V by 7 bases; bases with no gene match: 4. Germline V lookup: CDR1 SGHNT, CDR2 YENEEA. This CDR3 is 15 amino acids long. CDR3 DNA: TGTGCCAGCACCCCGGGACTAGCGGGGGACAATGAGCAGTTCTTC. Translated: CASTPGLAGDNEQFF.

V usage is TRBV7-2 and J usage is TRBJ2-3; maybe TRBD2 (5 bases). Germline V gene data show CDR1 as SGHTA and CDR2 as FQGNSA. This CDR3 is built from 14 residues. Trimming pared 0 bases from V and 6 bases from J, leaving 10 bases between. The CDR3 region has the DNA TGTGCCAGCAGCTTAGCGCAGGAGGCGGATACGCAGTATTTT. It translates to CASSLAQEADTQYF.

This clonotype appeared a few times. J is TRBJ2-1 and V is TRBV20-1, with 10 bases fitting TRBD2. The CDR3 is 16 amino acids. Germline V CDR1 and CDR2: DFQATT, SNEGSKA (reference sequence). The trim removed 5 bases at V and 3 bases at J, leaving 10 bases unmatched. CDR3 sequence: CSAPQGLAGDYNEQFF. CDR3 DNA: TGCAGTGCTCCCCAGGGCCTAGCGGGGGACTACAATGAGCAGTTCTTC.

The sample holds a few counts of this clonotype. The rearrangement uses TRBV9 and TRBJ1-1; D may be TRBD1 (5 bases). The germline V gene encodes CDR1 SGDLS and CDR2 YYNGEE. The CDR3 sequence is 16 residues long. V was shortened by 4 bases and J by 2 bases, with 18 bases between the two germline ends. The CDR3 here is CASSPQSGEGNTEAFF. Here the CDR3 DNA reads TGTGCCAGCAGCCCACAGTCGGGGGAGGGAAACACTGAAGCTTTCTTT.

The chain has TRBV7-6 and TRBJ1-1; TRBD1 is a possible D gene (6 bases). This CDR3 region has 17 residues. V dropped 1 base and J dropped 4 bases, with 19 bases sitting between them. Germline lookup yields CDR1 SGHVS and CDR2 FNYEAQ. The CDR3 region has the DNA TGTGCCAGCAGCTTAGTCCCCCCGCACACAGGGACCACTGAAGCTTTCTTT. It encodes CASSLVPPHTGTTEAFF. The entire variable domain, with the rest obtained from reference TRBV7-6 and TRBJ1-1, is as follows: GAGVSQSPRYKVTKRGQDVALRCDPISGHVSLYWYRQALGQGPEFLTYFNYEAQQDKSGLPNDRFSAERPEGSISTLTIQRTEQRDSAMYRCASSLVPPHTGTTEAFFGQGTRLTVV.

The rearrangement joins TRBV20-1 to TRBJ2-1; 9 bases are shared with TRBD2. Germline V CDR1 and CDR2: DFQATT, SNEGSKA (reference sequence). This CDR3 is 14 amino acids long. Trimming cost V 1 base and J 7 bases; bases outside gene matches: 5. DNA of the CDR3: TGCAGTGCTAGAGGCGGGGGGGCATGGAATGAGCAGTTCTTC. Translation gives CSARGGGAWNEQFF.

The CDR3 loop is CASSFSDVGGEQYF. The CDR3 DNA sequence: TGTGCCAGCAGTTTCTCGGACGTGGGGGGCGAGCAGTACTTC. The chain recombines TRBV12-3 or TRBV12-4 with TRBJ2-5; D is perhaps TRBD2 (6 bases). The end of the DNA fits TRBJ2-7 better, so the J call may be wrong. This CDR3 is built from 14 residues.

This chain connects TRBV20-1 to TRBJ1-5; the match to TRBD1 covers 8 bases. Germline V CDR1 and CDR2: DFQATT, SNEGSKA (reference sequence). J was trimmed by 6 bases and V by 1 base; bases with no gene match: 20. The CDR3 contains 19 residues. The CDR3 is CSARVGTGDPEGERQPQHF. As DNA, the CDR3 is TGCAGTGCTAGAGTAGGGACAGGCGATCCGGAAGGGGAACGTCAGCCCCAGCATTTT.

The J gene is TRBJ2-3, the V gene TRBV7-8; D gene unclear. CDR3 length: 14 residues. Germline loops: CDR1 SGHVS, CDR2 FQNEAQ. V was clipped by 5 bases and J by 2 bases, with 11 bases between them. The CDR3: CASSVLQTTDTQYF. In DNA, the CDR3 is TGTGCCAGCAGCGTATTACAGACCACAGATACGCAGTATTTT.

The V and J genes are TRBV6-5 and TRBJ1-1; possible D gene TRBD1, 6 bases. V gave up 6 bases and J gave up 1 base, with 18 bases separating them. The germline V gene has CDR1 MNHEY and CDR2 SVGAGI. The CDR3 is made up of 16 amino acids. For the CDR3, the DNA is TGTGCCAGCAGCTCCCGGGGCCCGACAGGGAACACTGAAGCTTTCTTT. Protein sequence: CASSSRGPTGNTEAFF.

The chain carries TRBV12-3 or TRBV12-4 and TRBJ1-2; TRBD1 matches 8 bases. Germline trimming cut 7 bases from V and 0 bases from J; bases unmatched to any gene: 4. The length of the CDR3 is 14 residues. The CDR3 DNA is TGTGCCAGCACCAGGACAGGGACTAACTATGGCTACACCTTC. Amino acid sequence: CASTRTGTNYGYTF.

Of note for this clonotype: The junction departs from the called germline gene at one end, perhaps through a read error. DNA of the CDR3: TGTGCCAGCAACTTAGTCGCCGGGACAGGGGACGAGCAGTACTTC. It codes for CASNLVAGTGDEQYF. The gene calls are TRBV7-2 and TRBJ2-4; TRBD1 matches at 10 bases. The J call is doubtful: the DNA matches TRBJ2-7 better. The germline V gene encodes CDR1 SGHTA and CDR2 FQGNSA. There are 15 residues in the CDR3.

Only a few counts were recorded for this clonotype. The rearrangement links TRBV3-1 to TRBJ1-6; D is unclear. Per germline, CDR1 LGHDT and CDR2 YNNKEL (reference sequence). The CDR3 is made up of 13 amino acids. Trimming left V 0 bases short and J 9 bases short, with 6 bases between. The CDR3 nucleotides are TGTGCCAGCAGCCAAGAGGCTTCTTCACCCCTCCACTTT. Translating gives CASSQEASSPLHF. Looking up the rest from reference TRBV3-1 and TRBJ1-6 gives the full variable domain: DTAVSQTPKYLVTQMGNDKSIKCEQNLGHDTMYWYKQDSKKFLKIMFSYNNKELIINETVPNRFSPKSPDKAHLNLHINSLELGDSAVYFCASSQEASSPLHFGNGTRLTVT.

This clonotype was counted between two and nine times. The chain employs TRBV3-1 and TRBJ2-3, with 7 bases matching TRBD2. CDR1 is LGHDT, CDR2 YNNKEL, per germline (reference sequence). V was clipped by 0 bases and J by 9 bases; unmatched bases: 15. This CDR3 comprises 17 residues. CDR3 bases: TGTGCCAGCAGCCAAGATGAAACGACTAGCTGGCTTGGGACGCAGTATTTT. Its translation is CASSQDETTSWLGTQYF.